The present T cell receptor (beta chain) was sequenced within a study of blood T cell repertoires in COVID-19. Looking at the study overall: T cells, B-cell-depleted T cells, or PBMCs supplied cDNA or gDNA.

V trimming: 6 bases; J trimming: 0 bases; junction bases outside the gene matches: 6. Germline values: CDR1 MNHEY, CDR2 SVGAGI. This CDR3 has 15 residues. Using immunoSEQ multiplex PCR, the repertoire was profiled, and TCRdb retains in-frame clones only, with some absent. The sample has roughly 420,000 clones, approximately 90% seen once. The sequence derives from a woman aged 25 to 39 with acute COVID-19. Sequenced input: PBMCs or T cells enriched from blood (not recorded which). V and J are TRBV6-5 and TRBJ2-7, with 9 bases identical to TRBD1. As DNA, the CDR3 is TGTGCCAGCAGCCCGGGACAGGGCAACTCCTACGAGCAGTACTTC. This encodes CASSPGQGNSYEQYF.